These T cell receptor beta chains were read from a single sample in a study of shared clonotypes between healthy human individuals. Generated by immunoSEQ multiplex PCR, the TCRdb table keeps only in-frame clones and is missing some. The sample consists of some 790,000 clones, 72% of them appearing once. The specimen sequenced was memory CD4+ T cells sorted from blood. These receptor sequences come from a woman in her 30s in good health. Both conserved end residues are part of each CDR3. A D gene is named only where the DNA matches it firmly. Size values are once, few and many counts, or a class for expanded clones, and some rows have none.

clone_size	v_call	d_call	j_call	cdr3_nt	cdr3_aa
-	TRBV6-6	-	TRBJ2-5	TGTGCCACCATGCCCCACCTCGGGGGGCTCAGGGAGACCCAGTACTTC	CATMPHLGGLRETQYF
-	TRBV4-1	TRBD2	TRBJ2-7	TGCGCCAGCAGCCAGGGACTAGTGCGCGAGCAGTACTTC	CASSQGLVREQYF
-	TRBV2	TRBD2	TRBJ2-7	TGTGCCAGCAGTGAAGTAGAAAGCGGGACCGGTAGAGCCTACGAGCAGTACTTC	CASSEVESGTGRAYEQYF
-	TRBV12-5	TRBD2	TRBJ2-1	TGTGCTAGTGCCTTGGCTGGACTAGCGGGAGGCCGATACTACAATGAGCAGTTCTTC	CASALAGLAGGRYYNEQFF
-	TRBV2	-	TRBJ2-1	TGTGCCAGCAGTGTACGCGGGACAGATACCTACAATGAGCAGTTCTTC	CASSVRGTDTYNEQFF
-	TRBV6-1	TRBD2	TRBJ2-7	TGTGCCAGCAGTGCAGTCCCGGGACTAGAGTACCACGAGCAGTACTTC	CASSAVPGLEYHEQYF
-	TRBV5-1	TRBD1	TRBJ1-1	TGCGCCAGCAGCTTGGAAACAGGGGGTGTCACTGAAGCTTTCTTT	CASSLETGGVTEAFF
-	TRBV28	-	TRBJ1-5	TGTGCCAGCAGTTTAAGGGCTGGCCCGAATCAGCCCCAGCATTTT	CASSLRAGPNQPQHF
-	TRBV19	-	TRBJ2-1	TGTGCCAGTAGTTCTTCTAGCGAAAGGAGGTTCTTC	CASSSSSERRFF
few	TRBV4-2	-	TRBJ2-1	TGTGCCAGCAGCCAAGTCACATCCACCAATGAGCAGTTCTTC	CASSQVTSTNEQFF
many	TRBV6-5	TRBD1	TRBJ1-5	TGTGCCAGCAGCATACAGGGGGCTGATCAGCCCCAGCATTTT	CASSIQGADQPQHF
once	TRBV5-6	-	TRBJ2-1	TGTGCCAGCAGCTTGGCCCACACTTCATTTTCCAATGAGCAGTTCTTC	CASSLAHTSFSNEQFF
-	TRBV5-1	TRBD2	TRBJ2-3	TGCGCCAGCAGCTTGGGATCAAGCGGGACTAGCACAGATACGCAGTATTTT	CASSLGSSGTSTDTQYF
-	TRBV28	TRBD1	TRBJ2-2	TGTGCCAGCAATGACAGGGGGCGGAGAACCGGGGAGCTGTTTTTT	CASNDRGRRTGELFF
-	TRBV6-5	TRBD1	TRBJ1-4	TGTGCCAGCAGTCCGGACAGGGGAAGAAATGAAAAACTGTTTTTT	CASSPDRGRNEKLFF
-	TRBV5-5	-	TRBJ2-7	TGTGCCAGCAGCCTTGGTCGGGAGCAGTACTTC	CASSLGREQYF
-	TRBV2	-	TRBJ1-5	TGTGCCAGCAGTGACGGCGGGGGGCCTCAGCCCCAGCATTTT	CASSDGGGPQPQHF
-	TRBV20-1	-	TRBJ2-1	TGCAGTGCTAGCGGGTCATGGGAGCAGTTCTTC	CSASGSWEQFF
-	TRBV29-1	TRBD1	TRBJ2-7	TGCAGCGTACCGGGACAGGGGTTCCACGAGCAGTACTTC	CSVPGQGFHEQYF
few	TRBV19	-	TRBJ2-3	TGTGCCAGTAGTCCCAAGCGTCTTAACACAGATACGCAGTATTTT	CASSPKRLNTDTQYF
-	TRBV4-1	TRBD1	TRBJ2-7	TGCGCCAGCAGCCATTTCGACAGGGGTGATCGTTACGAGCAGTACTTC	CASSHFDRGDRYEQYF
-	TRBV13	TRBD1	TRBJ1-2	TGTGCCAGCAGCTCCGGGACAGGGGGCACGAGGCGCGATGGCTACACCTTC	CASSSGTGGTRRDGYTF
-	TRBV18	-	TRBJ2-5	TGTGCCAGCTCATACGGGGACCAGGGGACCCAGTACTTC	CASSYGDQGTQYF
few	TRBV15	-	TRBJ1-4	TGTGCCACCAGCGGCTGGAACCCTTCGGCAACTAATGAAAAACTGTTTTTT	CATSGWNPSATNEKLFF
-	TRBV7-3	-	TRBJ2-3	TGTGCCAGCAGCCCCCAGGGTATTTCGGGAGATACGCAGTATTTT	CASSPQGISGDTQYF
-	TRBV5-5	TRBD1	TRBJ1-2	TGTGCCAGCACCCTTGAGGGGGCTCACTATGGCTACACCTTC	CASTLEGAHYGYTF
few	TRBV28	-	TRBJ1-1	TGTGCCACCCTGGTACCGGGCAGCTTGAACACTGAAGCTTTCTTT	CATLVPGSLNTEAFF
-	TRBV28	-	TRBJ2-6	TGTGCCAGCAGAGATATGGGGGCCAACGTCCTGACTTTC	CASRDMGANVLTF
-	TRBV10-3	-	TRBJ1-2	TGTGCCATCAGCAAAACAGGGACCGACTATGGCTACACCTTC	CAISKTGTDYGYTF
few	TRBV4-2	TRBD2	TRBJ2-1	TGTGCCAGCAGCCAAGGCGGTGCGGGAGGATTTGGCAATGAGCAGTTCTTC	CASSQGGAGGFGNEQFF
-	TRBV6-5	TRBD1	TRBJ2-2	TGTGCCAGCAGTCCTAGGACAGGGCTAACCGGGGAGCTGTTTTTT	CASSPRTGLTGELFF
-	TRBV29-1	TRBD1	TRBJ1-5	TGCAGCGTTGAAGTGGGACAGGGGCAGCCCCAGCATTTT	CSVEVGQGQPQHF
-	TRBV9	-	TRBJ1-1	TGTGCCAGCAGCATTAGGGCAGGTGGGGTGAACACTGAAGCTTTCTTT	CASSIRAGGVNTEAFF
-	TRBV4-2	TRBD2	TRBJ2-3	TGTGCCAGCAGCCAAGTTAGCGGGAGGGCCTCGGATACGCAGTATTTT	CASSQVSGRASDTQYF
-	TRBV7-9	-	TRBJ2-3	TGTGCCAGCTCACTCACGTCGCCCACAGATACGCAGTATTTT	CASSLTSPTDTQYF
few	TRBV2	-	TRBJ2-7	TGTGCCAGCAGAGTGACAGGACTTTCCGAGCAGTACTTC	CASRVTGLSEQYF
once	TRBV5-8	TRBD1	TRBJ1-1	TGTGCCAGCAGCTCGGGAAACAGGGGAGCCCTTGTCAACACTGAAGCTTTCTTT	CASSSGNRGALVNTEAFF
-	TRBV28	TRBD2	TRBJ2-3	TGTGCCAGCAGCCTAGCGGGAGGAGTGAAAGATACGCAGTATTTT	CASSLAGGVKDTQYF
-	TRBV9	-	TRBJ1-5	TGTGCCAGCAGCGTAGGTGCGGGGGGCAATCAGCCCCAGCATTTT	CASSVGAGGNQPQHF
-	TRBV2	-	TRBJ2-7	TGTGCCAGCAGTGTACAGGGAGGAGGCTACGAGCAGTACTTC	CASSVQGGGYEQYF
-	TRBV2	-	TRBJ1-5	TGTGCCAGCAGTGATGAAAGGGAGGTGAAGCCCCAGCATTTT	CASSDEREVKPQHF
-	TRBV28	TRBD2	TRBJ2-1	TGTGCCAGCAGAGACGTGGGACTAGCGGGGACCTACAATGAGCAGTTCTTC	CASRDVGLAGTYNEQFF
-	TRBV7-2	-	TRBJ1-1	TGTGCCAGCAGCTTAGCGTCGGGGTGGGCTGAAGCTTTCTTT	CASSLASGWAEAFF
-	TRBV28	-	TRBJ1-2	TGTGCCAGCGCTCCAGGGGCTGTGAGCTATGGCTACACCTTC	CASAPGAVSYGYTF
-	TRBV11-1	TRBD1	TRBJ2-5	TGTGCCAGCAGCCCCCCCCCGGGACAGGCGGACGGAGAGACCCAGTACTTC	CASSPPPGQADGETQYF
-	TRBV5-1	TRBD1	TRBJ1-2	TGCGCCAGCAGCGGAGGGACAGGGAATGGCTACACCTTC	CASSGGTGNGYTF
once	TRBV28	-	TRBJ2-5	TGTGCCAGCAGACAAAGCGGAGAGACCCAGTACTTC	CASRQSGETQYF
-	TRBV15	-	TRBJ2-1	TGTGCCACCAGCAGGAGACCTGAGGATGAGCAGTTCTTC	CATSRRPEDEQFF
-	TRBV18	-	TRBJ1-3	TGTGCCAGCTCACCTACCCCCCCCGTCCGAAACACCATATATTTT	CASSPTPPVRNTIYF
-	TRBV30	TRBD1	TRBJ1-3	TGTGCCTGGCGGGGGCGAGGGGGCGCTTATGGAAACACCATATATTTT	CAWRGRGGAYGNTIYF
many	TRBV2	TRBD2	TRBJ2-5	TGTGCCAGCAGTGTATCGAGTAGACTAGCGGGCCGGCAAGAGACCCAGTACTTC	CASSVSSRLAGRQETQYF
-	TRBV28	TRBD1	TRBJ1-2	TGTGCCAGCACCCCCACGGGGACAGGGACCTATGGCTACACCTTC	CASTPTGTGTYGYTF
-	TRBV28	TRBD1	TRBJ2-2	TGTGCCAGCAGTCTCTCAGGGGGCCGGACCGGGGAGCTGTTTTTT	CASSLSGGRTGELFF